The 9 T cell receptor beta chains given below trace back to one sample, sequenced in a study of T cell responses to AZD1222 COVID-19 vaccine. Clones were sequenced by immunoSEQ multiplex PCR, and TCRdb holds only the in-frame ones, with some missing. The sample records around 83,000 clones, about 92% being singletons. The sequencing used peripheral blood, collected on day 0 of AZD1222 vaccination. The receptor source for this set is an adult in good health.

The chain combines TRBV28 with TRBJ1-1, with D maybe TRBD1 (5 bases). CDR3 length equals 14 residues. V lost 3 bases to trimming and J lost 4 bases, with 12 bases between them. From germline, CDR1 is MDHEN and CDR2 SYDVKM. This CDR3 reads CASSFGPRGTEAFF. CDR3 bases: TGTGCCAGCAGTTTTGGCCCTAGGGGCACTGAAGCTTTCTTT. Variable domain in full (rest from reference TRBV28 and TRBJ1-1): DVKVTQSSRYLVKRTGEKVFLECVQDMDHENMFWYRQDPGLGLRLIYFSYDVKMKEKGDIPEGYSVSREKKERFSLILESASTNQTSMYLCASSFGPRGTEAFFGQGTRLTVV.

The rearrangement joins TRBV27 to TRBJ2-1; the match to TRBD2 covers 16 bases. The germline V gene encodes CDR1 MNHEY and CDR2 SMNVEV (reference sequence). The V segment lost 6 bases and the J segment 2 bases; nucleotides outside the gene matches: 7. This CDR3 region has 18 residues. For the CDR3, the DNA is TGTGCCAGCAGAAACCCGGGACTAGCGGGAGGGCCCTACAATGAGCAGTTCTTC. It translates to CASRNPGLAGGPYNEQFF.

V and J are TRBV10-3 and TRBJ2-6, with TRBD2 as a possible D gene (6 bases). CDR1 and CDR2 (germline): ENHRY, SYGVKD. Trimming removed 9 bases from V and 0 bases from J, with 12 bases in between. This CDR3 has 15 residues. This CDR3 reads CAMGGGSSGANVLTF. The CDR3 DNA reads as TGTGCCATGGGGGGTGGGAGCTCTGGGGCCAACGTCCTGACTTTC.

V and J are TRBV7-7 and TRBJ2-5; perhaps TRBD1 as D (5 bases). Germline CDR1 SSHAT, CDR2 FNYEAQ (reference sequence). The CDR3 is made up of 15 amino acids. Trimming removed 5 bases from V and 6 bases from J, with 19 bases in between. CDR3 loop: CASSHPLGLGKTQYF. As DNA, the CDR3 is TGTGCCAGCAGCCACCCTTTGGGGCTGGGAAAGACCCAGTACTTC.

This chain connects TRBV7-9 to TRBJ2-1, with TRBD1 matching over 8 bases. Trimming removed 5 bases from V and 7 bases from J; junction bases left unmatched: 10. This CDR3 region has 15 residues. The V gene's germline CDR1 is SEHNR and CDR2 FQNEAQ (reference sequence). CDR3 region: CASSHGDRLLNEQFF. DNA of the CDR3: TGTGCCAGCAGCCACGGGGACAGGCTATTGAATGAGCAGTTCTTC.

The chain is built from TRBV9 and TRBJ2-7; 10 nucleotides match TRBD2. With V trimmed by 0 bases and J by 4 bases, 7 bases remained unmatched. Germline V gives CDR1 SGDLS, CDR2 YYNGEE. CDR3 length: 16 amino acids. CDR3: CASSVGGTSGDYEQYF. In nucleotides, the CDR3 is TGTGCCAGCAGCGTAGGAGGAACTAGCGGGGATTACGAGCAGTACTTC.

The chain joins TRBV6-1 to TRBJ2-7; D might be TRBD2 (6 bases). CDR1 and CDR2 (germline): MNHNS, SASEGT. The V end lost 1 base, the J end lost 2 bases, and 12 bases lay between the germline ends. CDR3 length: 15 amino acids. The CDR3 sequence is CASSEGAGRTYEQYF. CDR3 nucleotides: TGTGCCAGCAGTGAAGGGGCGGGACGAACCTACGAGCAGTACTTC.

The chain combines TRBV29-1 with TRBJ1-1, with D perhaps matching TRBD1 (6 bases). Germline V gene sequence: CDR1 SQVTM, CDR2 ANQGSEA. With 7 bases removed from V and 4 bases from J, the gap between germline ends came to 13 bases. The CDR3 sequence is 12 residues long. CDR3 bases: TGCAGCGCTCCCAGGGGTCCCACTGAAGCTTTCTTT. Residues: CSAPRGPTEAFF. Full variable domain (rest looked up from reference TRBV29-1 and TRBJ1-1): SAVISQKPSRDICQRGTSLTIQCQVDSQVTMMFWYRQQPGQSLTLIATANQGSEATYESGFVIDKFPISRPNLTFSTLTVSNMSPEDSSIYLCSAPRGPTEAFFGQGTRLTVV.

The V gene is TRBV5-1, the J gene TRBJ1-2; D gene uncertain. The germline CDR1 and CDR2 sequences are SGHRS and YFSETQ. CDR3 length: 16 residues. V lost 0 bases, J lost 4 bases, and 16 bases lay in between. The CDR3 sequence is CASSLGGTGVFYGYTF. DNA of the CDR3: TGCGCCAGCAGCTTGGGAGGAACCGGGGTATTCTATGGCTACACCTTC.